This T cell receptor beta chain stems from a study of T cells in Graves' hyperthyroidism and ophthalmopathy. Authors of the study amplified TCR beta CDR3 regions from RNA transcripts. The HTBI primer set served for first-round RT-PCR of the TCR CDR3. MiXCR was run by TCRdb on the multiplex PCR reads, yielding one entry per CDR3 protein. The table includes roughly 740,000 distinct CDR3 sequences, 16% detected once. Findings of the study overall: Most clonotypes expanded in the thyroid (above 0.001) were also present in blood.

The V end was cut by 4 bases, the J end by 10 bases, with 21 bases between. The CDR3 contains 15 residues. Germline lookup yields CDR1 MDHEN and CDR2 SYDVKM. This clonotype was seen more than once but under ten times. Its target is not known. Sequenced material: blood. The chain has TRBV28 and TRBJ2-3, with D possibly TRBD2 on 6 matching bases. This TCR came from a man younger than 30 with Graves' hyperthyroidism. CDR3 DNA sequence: TGTGCCAGCAGTTCCTATAGCGGCCTTCAAGGGTCGCAGTATTTT. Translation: CASSSYSGLQGSQYF.